Presented here are 27 T cell receptor beta chains from one specimen sequenced in a study of cytomegalovirus exposure and HLA in healthy donors. In the PCR, 60 Vbeta and 13 Jbeta primers were used. The assay was immunoSEQ multiplex PCR, and TCRdb's table has in-frame clones only and misses some. The data show 100,000 to 150,000 clones, around four fifths seen once. The sample was PBMCs. The source of these receptors is a woman aged 40 to 50 in good health and CMV-seronegative.

This rearrangement joins TRBV7-3 to TRBJ2-6, with D possibly TRBD2 on 5 matching bases. Deletions cut 5 bases from V and 0 bases from J, with 11 bases between. There are 16 residues in the CDR3. Germline-derived CDR1 and CDR2 are SGHTA and FQGTGA. Written as DNA, the CDR3 is TGTGCCAGCAGCCGAGGGTACGGCTCTGGGGCCAACGTCCTGACTTTC. Amino acids: CASSRGYGSGANVLTF. Based on the CDR3 plus reference TRBV7-3 and TRBJ2-6, the full variable domain is GAGVSQTPSNKVTEKGKYVELRCDPISGHTALYWYRQSLGQGPEFLIYFQGTGAADDSGLPNDRFFAVRPEGSVSTLKIQRTERGDSAVYLCASSRGYGSGANVLTFGAGSRLTVL.

The V call is TRBV23-1, the J call TRBJ1-2, with D unclear. TRBV23-1 is placed among ORFs of uncertain function. Trimming took 0 bases from V and 1 from J, leaving 12 bases between them. The CDR3 covers 16 residues. The CDR3, as DNA: TGCGCCAGCAGTCAATCAAAGGAGGCAGTTAACTATGGCTACACCTTC. Amino acids: CASSQSKEAVNYGYTF.

The gene calls are TRBV19 and TRBJ2-5; the D gene is possibly TRBD2 (5 bases). Germline V gives CDR1 LNHDA, CDR2 SQIVND (reference sequence). This CDR3 is 12 amino acids long. V lost 10 bases and J 1 base, leaving 10 bases between the germline ends. The CDR3 bases are TGTGCCACAGCGGACTTCCAAGAGACCCAGTACTTC. Its translation: CATADFQETQYF. The full variable domain, rest sourced from reference TRBV19 and TRBJ2-5, is DGGITQSPKYLFRKEGQNVTLSCEQNLNHDAMYWYRQDPGQGLRLIYYSQIVNDFQKGDIAEGYSVSREKKESFPLTVTSAQKNPTAFYLCATADFQETQYFGPGTRLLVL.

The J gene is TRBJ2-7, the V gene TRBV19; weak D call: TRBD1 (6 bases). The CDR3 is 12 residues long. The germline V gene encodes CDR1 LNHDA and CDR2 SQIVND (reference sequence). The V end lost 7 bases, the J end lost 3 bases, and 10 bases lay between the germline ends. CDR3 nucleotide sequence: TGTGCCAGTACCCTGGACAGCTACGAGCAGTACTTC. This codes for CASTLDSYEQYF.

This chain connects TRBV6-1 to TRBJ2-7; the match to TRBD2 covers 9 bases. The V gene end was trimmed by 6 bases and the J gene end by 3 bases; junction bases not matched to a gene: 9. This CDR3 spans 15 amino acids. Germline-derived CDR1 and CDR2 are MNHNS and SASEGT. Written as DNA, the CDR3 is TGTGCCAGCAGACTAAGTAAGCGGGGGGACTACGAGCAGTACTTC. This sequence encodes CASRLSKRGDYEQYF.

This clone showed up just once. The rearrangement uses TRBV6-1 and TRBJ2-5; a weak D match, TRBD1 (5 bases). Germline V gives CDR1 MNHNS, CDR2 SASEGT. The V gene lost 3 bases and the J gene lost 5 bases, with 13 bases spanning the gap. There are 14 residues in the CDR3. CDR3 amino acids: CASSDGRVGETQYF. The CDR3 coding sequence is TGTGCCAGCAGTGATGGCAGGGTGGGGGAGACCCAGTACTTC.

This chain connects TRBV5-1 to TRBJ2-7; D is undetermined. The CDR3 contains 14 residues. Germline loops: CDR1 SGHRS, CDR2 YFSETQ. The V end lost 2 bases, the J end lost 6 bases, and 15 bases lay between the germline ends. CDR3 sequence (DNA): TGCGCCAGCAGCTTTGCGCAGGTCCCCTGCGAGCAGTACTTC. Translating gives CASSFAQVPCEQYF.

This clone appeared a single time. The chain carries TRBV7-9 and TRBJ1-1; D is perhaps TRBD1 (6 bases). Germline assignment: CDR1 SEHNR and CDR2 FQNEAQ (reference sequence). V lost 5 bases to trimming and J lost 0 bases, with 19 bases between them. The CDR3 consists of 17 residues. The CDR3 DNA reads as TGTGCCAGCAGCCCAAAAGACAGGTCGTCAATGAACACTGAAGCTTTCTTT. Amino acids: CASSPKDRSSMNTEAFF. The full variable domain, with the rest looked up from reference TRBV7-9 and TRBJ1-1, is DTGVSQNPRHKITKRGQNVTFRCDPISEHNRLYWYRQTLGQGPEFLTYFQNEAQLEKSRLLSDRFSAERPKGSFSTLEIQRTEQGDSAMYLCASSPKDRSSMNTEAFFGQGTRLTVV.

The J gene is TRBJ1-1, the V gene TRBV6-1; TRBD1 is a possible D gene (6 bases). The V gene's germline CDR1 is MNHNS and CDR2 SASEGT. V lost 7 bases and J lost 3, with 9 bases in between. The CDR3 spans 12 residues. In DNA, the CDR3 is TGTGCCAGCAATACAGGGTACACTGAAGCTTTCTTT. It specifies CASNTGYTEAFF.

This sequence joins TRBV7-9 and TRBJ1-1, with D possibly being TRBD1 (6 bases). The CDR3 is made up of 14 amino acids. The V gene's germline CDR1 is SEHNR and CDR2 FQNEAQ (reference sequence). V lost 5 bases and J lost 1, with 11 bases in between. The CDR3: CASSLRQANTEAFF. The CDR3 DNA sequence: TGTGCCAGCAGCCTAAGACAGGCGAACACTGAAGCTTTCTTT.

The chain recombines TRBV5-8 with TRBJ1-1; D gene uncertain. The CDR3 sequence is 14 residues long. In germline, CDR1 is SGHTS, CDR2 YDEGEE. Trimming pared 2 bases from V and 3 bases from J, leaving 11 bases between. The DNA for the CDR3 is TGTGCCAGCAGCTTAATGGAGGGTCACACTGAAGCTTTCTTT. Encoded protein: CASSLMEGHTEAFF.

The chain is built from TRBV10-3 and TRBJ2-2; 10 bases fit TRBD1. The CDR3 runs 17 residues. The ends lost 5 bases at V and 0 bases at J; junction bases unmatched: 6. Germline assignment: CDR1 ENHRY and CDR2 SYGVKD. CDR3 residues: CAISRQGAKPNTGELFF. CDR3 bases: TGTGCCATCAGTCGACAGGGGGCGAAACCGAACACCGGGGAGCTGTTTTTT.

This clone has a handful of counts. A junction end diverges from the germline sequence, so it may reflect a read error. The rearrangement uses TRBV7-9 and TRBJ2-1; 11 bases map to TRBD2. Looked up from germline, CDR1 is SEHNR and CDR2 is FQNEAQ (reference sequence). This CDR3 is built from 14 residues. The DNA of the CDR3 is TGTTCCAGCAGCTTAGCGGGGGGGCCTAATGAGCAGTTCTTC. This codes for CSSSLAGGPNEQFF.

The rearrangement uses TRBV11-2 and TRBJ2-7; 8 bases align to TRBD1. The germline CDR1 and CDR2 sequences are SGHAT and FQNNGV. The V segment lost 7 bases and the J segment 2 bases; nucleotides outside the gene matches: 10. The CDR3 length is 15 residues. CDR3 sequence reads: CASTNGQGVPYEQYF. The CDR3 DNA follows: TGTGCCAGCACCAACGGACAGGGAGTCCCCTACGAGCAGTACTTC.

The chain employs TRBV19 and TRBJ2-7; 7 nucleotides agree with TRBD1. Germline V gives CDR1 LNHDA, CDR2 SQIVND (reference sequence). The CDR3 consists of 16 residues. V lost 5 bases and J lost 0; bases outside the gene matches: 10. The DNA of the CDR3 is TGTGCCAGTAGTCGAGCAGGCAGGGGGTCCTCCTACGAGCAGTACTTC. Protein sequence: CASSRAGRGSSYEQYF.

The chain recombines TRBV30 with TRBJ1-2, with TRBD1 matching 8 bases. The V gene end was trimmed by 3 bases and the J gene end by 3 bases; junction bases not matched to a gene: 0. There are 12 residues in the CDR3. The germline V gene encodes CDR1 GTSNPN and CDR2 SVGIG (reference sequence). Written as DNA, the CDR3 is TGTGCCTGGAGACAGGGGGACTATGGCTACACCTTC. This gives the protein CAWRQGDYGYTF. The full variable domain, rest sourced from reference TRBV30 and TRBJ1-2, is SQTIHQWPATLVQPVGSPLSLECTVEGTSNPNLYWYRQAAGRGLQLLFYSVGIGQISSEVPQNLSASRPQDRQFILSSKKLLLSDSGFYLCAWRQGDYGYTFGSGTRLTVV.

This chain joins TRBV6-5 and TRBJ1-2; perhaps TRBD1 as D (6 bases). CDR3 length: 13 residues. Germline V gene sequence: CDR1 MNHEY, CDR2 SVGAGI. V was cut by 6 bases and J by 6 bases, with 14 bases left in between. This CDR3 is CASRRRGGHGYTF. CDR3 coding DNA: TGTGCCAGCAGAAGGCGGGGGGGGCATGGCTACACCTTC.

This chain joins TRBV29-1 and TRBJ1-1, with 8 positions matching TRBD1. Germline trimming cut 5 bases from V and 0 bases from J; bases unmatched to any gene: 8. Germline CDR1 is SQVTM and CDR2 is ANQGSEA. The CDR3 has 15 amino acids. CDR3 loop: CSVNRGGFMNTEAFF. In DNA form, the CDR3 reads TGCAGCGTTAACAGGGGGGGCTTCATGAACACTGAAGCTTTCTTT.

The chain is built from TRBV7-9 and TRBJ2-5, with TRBD1 identical over 9 bases. The CDR3 has 17 residues. Unmatched junction bases numbered 13, after V lost 3 bases and J lost 5 bases. CDR1 is SEHNR and CDR2 is FQNEAQ in the germline V gene (reference sequence). DNA of the CDR3: TGTGCCAGCAGCTTTACGAGGGGGACAGGGCGAGGGGAGACCCAGTACTTC. It yields the protein CASSFTRGTGRGETQYF.

The DNA of the CDR3 is TGCAGCGCGACCGGGACAGGGGGCAATCAGCCCCAGCATTTT. Translation gives CSATGTGGNQPQHF. The V gene is TRBV29-1, the J gene TRBJ1-5; TRBD1 aligns across 10 bases. V shed 7 bases, J shed 2 bases, and the junction held 5 bases outside the gene matches. Germline loops: CDR1 SQVTM, CDR2 ANQGSEA. The CDR3 has 14 residues.

The V gene is TRBV28, the J gene TRBJ1-3, with a tentative D call TRBD1 (6 bases). V lost 5 bases and J 3 bases, leaving 14 bases between the germline ends. Germline V gene sequence: CDR1 MDHEN, CDR2 SYDVKM. The CDR3 is 15 amino acids. In nucleotides, the CDR3 is TGTGCCAGCAGTCTCCTCGGGGGGCTTGGAAACACCATATATTTT. Translated, it gives CASSLLGGLGNTIYF.

The rearrangement uses TRBV6-6 and TRBJ1-2; 7 bases fit TRBD1. V lost 2 bases to trimming and J lost 6 bases; unmatched junction nucleotides: 9. The CDR3 has 15 residues. Germline V CDR1 and CDR2: MNHNY, SVGAGI (reference sequence). The CDR3 coding sequence is TGTGCCAGCAGTTACGGTGACAGGGCAGGGGATGGCTACACCTTC. Translation gives CASSYGDRAGDGYTF.

The V gene is TRBV25-1, the J gene TRBJ1-1, with D perhaps matching TRBD1 (5 bases). CDR1 is MGHDK and CDR2 is SYGVNS in the germline V gene. V lost 3 bases, J lost 3 bases, and 14 bases lay in between. The CDR3 has 15 amino acids. The CDR3 DNA follows: TGTGCCAGCAGTGAGCCTGGACACCTTTACACTGAAGCTTTCTTT. Translating gives CASSEPGHLYTEAFF.

In this sample, this clone turned up once. The chain combines TRBV7-8 with TRBJ1-2; no firm D call. The germline gives CDR1 SGHVS, CDR2 FQNEAQ. CDR3 length: 13 amino acids. V was pared by 1 base and J by 6 bases, with 9 bases between. Here the CDR3 reads CASSLGQRHGYTF. The CDR3 DNA sequence: TGTGCCAGCAGCTTAGGGCAGCGCCATGGCTACACCTTC.

The chain uses TRBV7-2 and TRBJ2-3; D may be TRBD2 (6 bases). CDR3 length: 15 amino acids. V lost 5 bases, J lost 2 bases, and 14 bases lay in between. Germline V CDR1 and CDR2: SGHTA, FQGNSA. CDR3 nucleotides: TGTGCCAGCAGCCACCCGGGGGTAACCACAGATACGCAGTATTTT. Its protein product is CASSHPGVTTDTQYF.

This chain joins TRBV7-2 and TRBJ2-7; tentative D call: TRBD2 (5 bases). V lost 2 bases and J 7 bases, leaving 15 bases between the germline ends. CDR3 length: 14 residues. Per the germline V gene, CDR1 is SGHTA and CDR2 is FQGNSA. As DNA, the CDR3 is TGTGCCAGCAGCTTATCCTCCGGCGGGCGGGAGCAGTACTTC. It yields the protein CASSLSSGGREQYF. Combining the CDR3 with reference TRBV7-2 and TRBJ2-7 gives the whole variable domain GAGVSQSPSNKVTEKGKDVELRCDPISGHTALYWYRQSLGQGLEFLIYFQGNSAPDKSGLPSDRFSAERTGGSVSTLTIQRTQQEDSAVYLCASSLSSGGREQYFGPGTRLTVT.

J is TRBJ2-1 and V is TRBV9; 8 positions match TRBD1. Germline V lookup: CDR1 SGDLS, CDR2 YYNGEE. Trimming removed 0 bases from V and 8 bases from J; junction bases left unmatched: 10. The CDR3 contains 16 residues. The CDR3: CASSVAFTGQGDEQFF. CDR3 DNA sequence: TGTGCCAGCAGCGTAGCGTTTACTGGACAGGGCGATGAGCAGTTCTTC.